This section outlines one TCR beta chain sequence together with its context. As yet, its antigen is unknown. One entry per CDR3 protein, called by TCRdb with MiXCR from the 5' RACE reads. The sample has roughly 220,000 distinct CDR3 sequences, approximately 7.1% seen once. This sample was included in a study of identical twins. Overall study results and limits: Within cord blood, abundant beta clonotypes carried fewer insertions, but memory repertoires showed no such trend.

Between the trimmed V and J ends, which lost 3 bases and 4 bases, there was a span of 13 bases. The CDR3 length is 14 residues. The germline V gene encodes CDR1 DFQATT and CDR2 SNEGSKA (reference sequence). Each donor (without exception) was a healthy Caucasian. The same data also went into a second study, on T cells expressing NK-cell markers. Per that study: A range of about 1.0-8% of CD8+ T cells consisted of dominant NKG2C+ clonotypes in 5 to 7 donors.

The chain combines TRBV20-1 with TRBJ1-5, with no clear D. Sequenced input: CD8+ T cells sorted from blood. This clonotype was obtained from a woman in her late teens or twenties in good health. The CDR3 coding sequence is TGCAGTGCTAGTGTGGGCATAGTAAATCAGCCCCAGCATTTT. Amino acid sequence: CSASVGIVNQPQHF.